This record concerns one TCR beta chain sequence. Its antigen is undetermined. Researchers used genomic DNA as the template to profile TCR beta VDJ and CDR3. TCRdb redid the calling of the reads with MiXCR, one entry per CDR3 protein. The sample carries some 120,000 distinct CDR3 sequences, about two fifths recorded once. This entry belongs to a study of CD8+CD57+ T cells in acquired aplastic anemia. Whole-study findings and limits: Fewer than 30 CD8+ CDR3 sequences were shared between patients and controls.

An expansion of CD8+CD57+ cells by flow cytometry had been shown in patients chosen for sequencing. Germline V gives CDR1 SGHAT, CDR2 FQDESV (reference sequence). This CDR3 contains 16 residues. V dropped 6 bases and J dropped 8 bases, with 22 bases sitting between them. This receptor was taken from a human donor with aplastic anemia. The chain is built from TRBV11-1 and TRBJ1-4; TRBD1 is a possible D gene (5 bases). The sample was sorted CD4+, CD8+, or CD8+CD57+ T cells (not recorded which) from PBMCs. CDR3 amino acids: CASRKGRRGFYEKLFF. CDR3 coding DNA: TGTGCCAGCAGGAAAGGAAGGAGGGGATTTTACGAAAAACTGTTTTTT.